One and the same sample provided the 18 T cell receptor beta chains below, sequenced in a study of T cells after yellow fever vaccination. MiXCR was run by TCRdb on the 5' RACE reads, yielding one entry per CDR3 protein. The repertoire holds 200,000 to 300,000 distinct CDR3 sequences, with 3.6% as singletons. The input for sequencing was PBMCs, taken 15 days after the yellow fever booster vaccination. The receptor source for this set is a man aged 18 to 29 who received the YFV17D yellow fever vaccine.

This clonotype appeared many times. One junction end does not reproduce the germline sequence, and a read error may be involved. The V gene is TRBV7-7, the J gene TRBJ2-5; 11 nucleotides align to TRBD1. In germline, CDR1 is SSHAT, CDR2 FNYEAQ (reference sequence). There are 16 residues in the CDR3. This CDR3 is CASSLAGQGAGETQYF. The CDR3 bases are TGTGCTAGCAGCTTAGCAGGACAGGGGGCCGGAGAGACCCAGTACTTC.

In its sample, this clonotype was seen a few times. The rearrangement joins TRBV3-1 to TRBJ1-6; D uncertain. Germline values: CDR1 LGHDT, CDR2 YNNKEL (reference sequence). This CDR3 is built from 14 residues. V was trimmed by 6 bases and J by 4 bases, leaving 10 bases between them. CDR3 residues: CASSRRGYNSPLHF. In nucleotides, the CDR3 is TGTGCCAGCAGTCGCCGGGGTTATAATTCACCCCTCCACTTT. Full variable domain (remainder filled in from reference TRBV3-1 and TRBJ1-6): DTAVSQTPKYLVTQMGNDKSIKCEQNLGHDTMYWYKQDSKKFLKIMFSYNNKELIINETVPNRFSPKSPDKAHLNLHINSLELGDSAVYFCASSRRGYNSPLHFGNGTRLTVT.

At least ten counts were recorded for this clonotype. The rearrangement joins TRBV19 to TRBJ2-3; 9 bases are a match to TRBD1. This CDR3 is built from 14 residues. V lost 9 bases and J lost 5; bases outside the gene matches: 9. Germline V gene data show CDR1 as LNHDA and CDR2 as SQIVND (reference sequence). The CDR3 DNA reads as TGTGCCAGCGTACAGGGGGCAGGGGGAGATACGCAGTATTTT. This encodes CASVQGAGGDTQYF. The complete variable domain, with remaining parts taken from reference TRBV19 and TRBJ2-3, reads DGGITQSPKYLFRKEGQNVTLSCEQNLNHDAMYWYRQDPGQGLRLIYYSQIVNDFQKGDIAEGYSVSREKKESFPLTVTSAQKNPTAFYLCASVQGAGGDTQYFGPGTRLTVL.

This clonotype was detected only a few times. The chain links TRBV20-1 to TRBJ1-4; tentatively, D is TRBD1 (5 bases). V was trimmed by 5 bases and J by 2 bases, leaving 6 bases between them. Germline V lookup: CDR1 DFQATT, CDR2 SNEGSKA (reference sequence). The CDR3 spans 12 residues. In DNA, the CDR3 is TGCAGTGCTTGGGGGACTAATGAAAAACTGTTTTTT. The encoded protein is CSAWGTNEKLFF.

Many counts were recorded for this clonotype. This CDR3 is CASSFGRAQHF. CDR3 in DNA: TGTGCCAGCAGTTTCGGAAGGGCCCAGCATTTT. The gene calls are TRBV12-3 or TRBV12-4 and TRBJ1-5; D is uncertain. The CDR3 is made up of 11 amino acids. Trimming pared 3 bases from V and 11 bases from J, leaving 8 bases between.

This clonotype was picked up many times. The chain is built from TRBV5-6 and TRBJ2-3; 10 bases map to TRBD2. The CDR3 is 18 residues long. Losses at the gene ends were 3 bases for V and 4 bases for J; bases not matched to a gene: 14. Germline V gives CDR1 SGHDT, CDR2 YYEEEE. The chain's CDR3 is CASSSAGLAGVIADTQYF. The DNA for the CDR3 is TGTGCCAGCAGCTCCGCAGGGCTAGCGGGGGTTATCGCAGATACGCAGTATTTT.

This clonotype was seen at least ten times. The V and J genes are TRBV4-2 and TRBJ1-1; D perhaps matches TRBD1 (5 bases). Germline loops: CDR1 LGHNA, CDR2 YNFKEQ. The V end lost 1 base, the J end lost 1 base, and 10 bases lay between the germline ends. The length of the CDR3 is 15 residues. CDR3 nucleotides: TGTGCCAGCAGCCAAGCAGGGACGGGGAACACTGAAGCTTTCTTT. The encoded protein is CASSQAGTGNTEAFF.

In this sample, this clonotype turned up many times. The CDR3, as DNA: TGTGCCAGTAGTATCAGCACCAGCTCCTACAATGAGCAGTTCTTC. Protein sequence: CASSISTSSYNEQFF. This rearrangement joins TRBV19 to TRBJ2-1, with D unclear. Deletions cut 3 bases from V and 0 bases from J, with 9 bases between. The germline gives CDR1 LNHDA, CDR2 SQIVND (reference sequence). The CDR3 contains 15 residues.

This clonotype was counted ten times or more. The V and J genes are TRBV20-1 and TRBJ2-3; tentatively, D is TRBD2 (5 bases). Between the trimmed V and J ends, which lost 6 bases and 0 bases, there was a span of 19 bases. The CDR3 sequence is 16 residues long. Germline V gene data show CDR1 as DFQATT and CDR2 as SNEGSKA (reference sequence). The CDR3 loop is CSAPPAGVGSTDTQYF. DNA for the CDR3: TGCAGTGCCCCACCGGCCGGGGTGGGGAGCACAGATACGCAGTATTTT.

This clonotype was counted at least ten times. V usage is TRBV7-9 and J usage is TRBJ2-3; 12 nucleotides align to TRBD2. CDR1 is SEHNR, CDR2 FQNEAQ, per germline (reference sequence). CDR3 length equals 16 residues. V dropped 5 bases and J dropped 2; count of bases not matched to a gene: 5. The CDR3 loop reads CASSPRTSGDTDTQYF. The CDR3 DNA reads as TGTGCCAGCAGCCCTAGGACTAGCGGGGACACAGATACGCAGTATTTT.

The chain joins TRBV19 to TRBJ1-1, with a possible D match to TRBD1 (5 bases). The germline V gene encodes CDR1 LNHDA and CDR2 SQIVND (reference sequence). CDR3 length: 17 residues. V was clipped by 5 bases and J by 0 bases, with 19 bases between them. DNA of the CDR3: TGTGCCAGTAGTTCAGGGAACCCTACGGCGATGAACACTGAAGCTTTCTTT. It translates to CASSSGNPTAMNTEAFF.

This clonotype was picked up many times. V is TRBV6-6 and J is TRBJ1-3; D remains ambiguous. Germline values: CDR1 MNHNY, CDR2 SVGAGI (reference sequence). The CDR3 contains 13 residues. Trimming left V 7 bases short and J 0 bases short, with 7 bases between. CDR3 in amino acids: CASNLDSGNTIYF. CDR3 bases: TGTGCCAGCAACCTCGACTCTGGAAACACCATATATTTT.

This clonotype has just a few counts. The V call is TRBV5-5, the J call TRBJ1-2; weak D call: TRBD1 (5 bases). Germline V gene data show CDR1 as SGHKS and CDR2 as YYEKEE (reference sequence). The V and J ends lost 3 bases and 3 bases respectively, with 18 bases between them. The CDR3 length is 16 residues. The CDR3 reads CASSSFPGQWDYGYTF. DNA of the CDR3: TGTGCCAGCAGCTCATTCCCGGGGCAGTGGGACTATGGCTACACCTTC.

This clonotype was picked up many times. The CDR3 region is CSAAGTGVSNYGYTF. CDR3 sequence (DNA): TGCAGTGCGGCCGGGACAGGAGTGTCTAACTATGGCTACACCTTC. The rearrangement uses TRBV20-1 and TRBJ1-2; TRBD1 aligns across 8 bases. The trim removed 6 bases at V and 0 bases at J, leaving 9 bases unmatched. The CDR3 has 15 amino acids. Germline-derived CDR1 and CDR2 are DFQATT and SNEGSKA (reference sequence).

This clonotype was found many times. The gene calls are TRBV5-1 and TRBJ2-7; 7 bases are shared with TRBD2. The CDR3 has 13 amino acids. CDR1 and CDR2 from the germline V gene are SGHRS and YFSETQ. Losses at the gene ends were 0 bases for V and 9 bases for J; bases not matched to a gene: 6. The CDR3 protein is CASSLAWGGRQYV. The CDR3 region has the DNA TGCGCCAGCAGCTTGGCTTGGGGCGGGAGGCAGTACGTC.

This clonotype has at least ten counts. V gene TRBV9 combines with J gene TRBJ2-1; 8 bases are a match to TRBD2. The CDR3 contains 15 residues. J lost 7 bases, V lost 0 bases, and 6 bases had no gene match. CDR1 and CDR2 (germline): SGDLS, YYNGEE. The CDR3 nucleotides read TGTGCCAGCAGCGTAGGTGTAGCGGGGACTAATGAGCAGTTCTTC. This sequence encodes CASSVGVAGTNEQFF.

This clonotype was counted ten times or more. The chain links TRBV5-4 to TRBJ2-3; TRBD1 matches at 7 bases. With 4 bases clipped from V and 1 base from J, the junction kept 6 bases outside the gene matches. The CDR3 extends over 15 amino acids. Germline assignment: CDR1 SGHNT and CDR2 YYREEE (reference sequence). As DNA, the CDR3 is TGTGCCAGCAGCCTTAGACAGGGCGGCACAGATACGCAGTATTTT. It translates to CASSLRQGGTDTQYF.

This clonotype was seen many times. The chain links TRBV7-2 to TRBJ2-7; unclear D gene. Germline lookup yields CDR1 SGHTA and CDR2 FQGNSA. The CDR3 contains 14 residues. V lost 4 bases to trimming and J lost 0 bases, with 10 bases between them. In nucleotides, the CDR3 is TGTGCCAGCAGCTCTTCAGCTTACTCCTACGAGCAGTACTTC. As protein: CASSSSAYSYEQYF.